These 27 T cell receptor beta chains were sequenced from one sample in a study of cytomegalovirus exposure and HLA in healthy donors. Researchers ran the PCR with 60 Vbeta and 13 Jbeta primers. Here immunoSEQ multiplex PCR was the method, and the copy in TCRdb shows in-frame clones only, minus some. Among over 120,000 clones, 75% to 80% were seen once, and the ten largest hold 2% to 2.5%. The sample was PBMCs. These receptors originate from a woman between 18 and 29 years old in good health and CMV-seropositive.

The rearrangement links TRBV25-1 to TRBJ2-2; 8 nucleotides align to TRBD1. Unmatched junction bases numbered 5, after V lost 0 bases and J lost 5 bases. CDR1 and CDR2 from the germline V gene are MGHDK and SYGVNS. CDR3 size: 16 residues. CDR3 sequence reads: CASSEYEDRETGELFF. The CDR3 DNA follows: TGTGCCAGCAGTGAATACGAGGACAGGGAGACCGGGGAGCTGTTTTTT.

The V call is TRBV15, the J call TRBJ1-2; tentative D call: TRBD1 (6 bases). The germline CDR1 and CDR2 sequences are LNHNV and YYDKDF (reference sequence). This CDR3 is 15 amino acids long. V lost 1 base to trimming and J lost 2 bases, with 11 bases between them. The CDR3 reads CATSRAQGGNYGYTF. Here the CDR3 DNA reads TGTGCCACCAGCAGAGCACAGGGAGGGAACTATGGCTACACCTTC.

V is TRBV18 and J is TRBJ2-2; 7 positions match TRBD1. The junction had 4 bases not matched to a gene; V was cut back by 6 bases and J by 3 bases. CDR3 length: 14 amino acids. Per the germline V gene, CDR1 is KGHSH and CDR2 is LQKENI. The CDR3 reads CASSRDSYTGELFF. CDR3 nucleotides: TGTGCCAGCTCTCGGGACAGTTACACCGGGGAGCTGTTTTTT.

Details on this clone: The junction and the germline gene differ at one end; a read error may be behind it. The chain uses TRBV7-9 and TRBJ2-2, with 9 bases aligning to TRBD2. Germline-derived CDR1 and CDR2 are SEHNR and FQNEAQ (reference sequence). CDR3 length: 17 amino acids. The CDR3 region has the DNA TGTGCCGGCAGCCACGGGACTAGCCGGACAAACACCGGGGAGCTGTTTTTT. Translated, it gives CAGSHGTSRTNTGELFF.

The rearrangement links TRBV6-1 to TRBJ1-5; D remains unclear. Trimming stripped 0 bases from V and 6 bases from J, with 9 bases between. This CDR3 region has 14 residues. Germline lookup yields CDR1 MNHNS and CDR2 SASEGT. As DNA, the CDR3 is TGTGCCAGCAGTGAAGCCGGGTTTAGTCAGCCCCAGCATTTT. Its protein product is CASSEAGFSQPQHF.

The CDR3 DNA reads as TGCGCCAGCTCCGGGACTAGCGGGCGATATACGCAGTATTTT. It specifies CASSGTSGRYTQYF. V gene TRBV10-1 combines with J gene TRBJ2-3; 12 bases map to TRBD2. Germline-derived CDR1 and CDR2 are WNHNN and SYGVQD (reference sequence). With 8 bases clipped from V and 7 bases from J, the junction kept 7 bases outside the gene matches. CDR3 length equals 14 residues.

The rearrangement joins TRBV19 to TRBJ1-5; no definite D call. The germline V gene encodes CDR1 LNHDA and CDR2 SQIVND (reference sequence). Trimming took off 3 bases at V and 5 bases at J, with 11 bases between the two ends. The CDR3 totals 14 residues. The CDR3 spells CASSMRSGDQPQHF. CDR3 DNA: TGTGCCAGTAGTATGCGATCCGGGGATCAGCCCCAGCATTTT.

The V call is TRBV12-5, the J call TRBJ2-7; a weak D match, TRBD1 (6 bases). Trimming removed 7 bases from V and 2 bases from J, with 15 bases in between. Germline CDR1 is LGHNT and CDR2 is FRNRAP. This CDR3 contains 14 residues. The CDR3 loop reads CASAPRDTPYEQYF. The CDR3 DNA reads as TGTGCTAGTGCACCCCGGGACACCCCCTACGAGCAGTACTTC.

The J gene is TRBJ1-3, the V gene TRBV7-9; D unresolved. Trimming took 5 bases from V and 3 from J, leaving 11 bases between them. The germline V gene has CDR1 SEHNR and CDR2 FQNEAQ (reference sequence). The length of the CDR3 is 14 residues. The CDR3 coding sequence is TGTGCCAGCAGCCCAGACTTAATTGGAAACACCATATATTTT. This sequence encodes CASSPDLIGNTIYF.

This chain joins TRBV13 and TRBJ2-7, with 7 positions matching TRBD2. J was trimmed by 2 bases and V by 5 bases; bases with no gene match: 12. This CDR3 contains 16 residues. Germline V gene lookup returns CDR1 PRHDT and CDR2 FYEKMQ (reference sequence). The CDR3 spells CASSPNRLAIAYEQYF. In DNA form, the CDR3 reads TGTGCCAGCAGCCCAAACCGACTAGCCATCGCCTACGAGCAGTACTTC. The full variable domain, completed using reference TRBV13 and TRBJ2-7, is AAGVIQSPRHLIKEKRETATLKCYPIPRHDTVYWYQQGPGQDPQFLISFYEKMQSDKGSIPDRFSAQQFSDYHSELNMSSLELGDSALYFCASSPNRLAIAYEQYFGPGTRLTVT.

The chain is built from TRBV19 and TRBJ1-4; unclear D gene. CDR3 length equals 15 residues. V was shortened by 3 bases and J by 3 bases, with 11 bases between the two germline ends. Germline V CDR1 and CDR2: LNHDA, SQIVND (reference sequence). CDR3 sequence reads: CASSMRVAANEKLFF. CDR3 in DNA: TGTGCCAGTAGTATGAGGGTTGCAGCTAATGAAAAACTGTTTTTT.

V usage is TRBV7-6 and J usage is TRBJ2-1; weak D call: TRBD1 (7 bases). The germline V gene has CDR1 SGHVS and CDR2 FNYEAQ. Trimming stripped 5 bases from V and 3 bases from J, with 14 bases between. This CDR3 has 15 residues. Written as DNA, the CDR3 is TGTGCCAGCAGCGCGCGGGACAGTATCTACAATGAGCAGTTCTTC. Translated, it gives CASSARDSIYNEQFF.

The chain joins TRBV30 to TRBJ2-1, with D possibly matching TRBD1 (7 bases). With 3 bases removed from V and 4 bases from J, the gap between germline ends came to 10 bases. This CDR3 has 13 amino acids. Germline V gene sequence: CDR1 GTSNPN, CDR2 SVGIG (reference sequence). The CDR3 bases are TGTGCCTGGAGGGGGGGACAGTACAATGAGCAGTTCTTC. It yields the protein CAWRGGQYNEQFF.

Remarks on this clone: The identical CDR3 is also encoded by other nucleotide sequences in the sample. The J gene is TRBJ2-7, the V gene TRBV7-2; 7 bases line up with TRBD2. Germline trimming cut 3 bases from V and 0 bases from J; bases unmatched to any gene: 2. In germline, CDR1 is SGHTA, CDR2 FQGNSA. CDR3 size: 14 residues. The CDR3 sequence is CASSFGGSSYEQYF. The DNA of the CDR3 is TGTGCCAGCAGCTTCGGGGGGTCCTCCTACGAGCAGTACTTC.

This clone was seen only a few times. This chain joins TRBV7-2 and TRBJ2-5; D is possibly TRBD1 (6 bases). CDR3 length: 13 amino acids. Per germline, CDR1 SGHTA and CDR2 FQGNSA. Trimming took 3 bases from V and 4 from J, leaving 9 bases between them. The CDR3 region has the DNA TGTGCCAGCAGCTTTACAGGGCCAGAGACCCAGTACTTC. It is translated as CASSFTGPETQYF.

The chain couples TRBV2 to TRBJ2-3; possibly TRBD2 for D (5 bases). The CDR3 consists of 14 residues. Germline V gene data show CDR1 as SNHLY and CDR2 as FYNNEI. Trimming took 7 bases from V and 0 from J, leaving 11 bases between them. CDR3 amino acids: CASKGGFSTDTQYF. In DNA form, the CDR3 reads TGTGCCAGCAAGGGCGGGTTTAGCACAGATACGCAGTATTTT.

The chain is built from TRBV7-2 and TRBJ2-1, with 8 bases aligning to TRBD2. The CDR3 covers 16 residues. V shed 2 bases and J 7 bases; nucleotides not matched to a gene: 10. Germline values: CDR1 SGHTA, CDR2 FQGNSA. The CDR3 is CASSLFGGGRTNEQFF. As DNA, the CDR3 is TGTGCCAGCAGCTTATTCGGGGGGGGCCGAACGAATGAGCAGTTCTTC.

V gene TRBV12-2 combines with J gene TRBJ1-5; TRBD1 is the table's D call, not checked against the DNA. TRBV12-2 is listed as a pseudogene. This CDR3 region has 17 residues. This chain's CDR3 is CASRLESGSNKGQPQHF. CDR3 coding DNA: TGTGCAAGTCGCTTAGAGTCAGGGTCTAACAAGGGGCAGCCCCAGCATTTT.

The genes are TRBV15 and TRBJ2-1; 7 bases are a match to TRBD2. The CDR3 runs 17 residues. Germline V gene sequence: CDR1 LNHNV, CDR2 YYDKDF (reference sequence). V lost 3 bases to trimming and J lost 8 bases; unmatched junction nucleotides: 16. CDR3 sequence reads: CATSSGGGTGNYDEQFF. The CDR3 DNA is TGTGCCACCAGCAGTGGGGGAGGGACTGGCAATTACGATGAGCAGTTCTTC.

The chain has TRBV6-1 and TRBJ1-1; 9 positions match TRBD1. The CDR3 is 14 amino acids. Germline CDR1 reads MNHNS; CDR2 reads SASEGT. V was clipped by 11 bases and J by 6 bases; unmatched bases: 13. The CDR3 sequence: CAGGATGGISEAFF. CDR3 bases: TGTGCCGGAGGGGCCACAGGGGGCATCTCTGAAGCTTTCTTT.

The CDR3, as DNA: TGTGCCAGCAGTTCGCAAGGACAGGGATTGCCTGGGGCCAACGTCCTGACTTTC. Translation: CASSSQGQGLPGANVLTF. The chain combines TRBV28 with TRBJ2-6; 8 bases are shared with TRBD1. V lost 4 bases, J lost 2 bases, and 10 bases stayed unmatched. Germline values: CDR1 MDHEN, CDR2 SYDVKM. The CDR3 is 18 amino acids.

V and J are TRBV11-2 and TRBJ1-5, with D perhaps matching TRBD1 (5 bases). Per the germline V gene, CDR1 is SGHAT and CDR2 is FQNNGV. This CDR3 has 13 residues. V lost 3 bases to trimming and J lost 3 bases, with 6 bases between them. The CDR3 loop is CASSLGPNQPQHF. CDR3 DNA sequence: TGTGCCAGCAGCTTGGGGCCCAATCAGCCCCAGCATTTT.

On this clone: It is unclear where the CDR3 begins or ends on the DNA, so no DNA is shown, and the CDR3 is as TCRdb lists it. The chain is built from TRBV4-1 and TRBJ1-1; the table's D call TRBD1 went unverified against the DNA. Germline V lookup: CDR1 MGHRA, CDR2 YSYEKL. The CDR3 is made up of 15 amino acids, end residues included. The CDR3: CASSSSDRVNTEAFF.

The V gene is TRBV5-4, the J gene TRBJ2-1, with 9 positions matching TRBD2. Per the germline V gene, CDR1 is SGHNT and CDR2 is YYREEE (reference sequence). The CDR3 runs 15 residues. V lost 1 base, J lost 7 bases, and 6 bases stayed unmatched. The CDR3, as DNA: TGTGCCAGCAGCTTGCCTAGCGGGGTGTTTAATGAGCAGTTCTTC. Translated: CASSLPSGVFNEQFF.

The J gene is TRBJ2-7, the V gene TRBV2; 9 bases match TRBD1. CDR1 and CDR2 from the germline V gene are SNHLY and FYNNEI. The CDR3 is 15 amino acids. After removal of 5 bases from V and 4 bases from J, the junction contained 9 bases not matched to a gene. CDR3 nucleotide sequence: TGTGCCAGCAGTTCCTCCGGGACAGGGTCGTACGAGCAGTACTTC. It translates to CASSSSGTGSYEQYF.

J is TRBJ1-6 and V is TRBV6-1; D remains ambiguous. Trimming shortened V by 4 bases and J by 5 bases, and 6 bases separated the two germline ends. CDR3 length: 13 amino acids. The germline gives CDR1 MNHNS, CDR2 SASEGT. The DNA for the CDR3 is TGTGCCAGCAGTGGACTGGATAATTCACCCCTCCACTTT. Protein sequence: CASSGLDNSPLHF.

The chain carries TRBV15 and TRBJ1-2; D is perhaps TRBD1 (6 bases). V lost 0 bases, J lost 5 bases, and 10 bases lay in between. The CDR3 contains 14 residues. Germline lookup yields CDR1 LNHNV and CDR2 YYDKDF (reference sequence). CDR3 DNA sequence: TGTGCCACCAGCAGAGAGGCAGGGGCGTATGGCTACACCTTC. Translated, it gives CATSREAGAYGYTF.